This TCR beta chain was sequenced during a study of CD8 T cells in Susac syndrome. The V and J ends lost 0 bases and 1 base, in that order; junction bases with no gene match: 11. The CDR3 is 19 residues long. Germline values: CDR1 SGDLS, CDR2 YYNGEE. About 0.45 to 1 ug RNA was reverse transcribed with random hexamers. TCRdb itself ran the immunoSEQ multiplex PCR reads through MiXCR, one entry per CDR3 protein. Of more than 250,000 distinct CDR3 sequences in the sample, around 92% were seen once. The sequence came from a human donor with multiple sclerosis. The specimen sequenced was CD4+ T cells from PBMCs. The gene calls are TRBV9 and TRBJ2-1; 9 bases line up with TRBD2. The CDR3 nucleotides are TGTGCCAGCAGCGTAGGCGGGCTAGCGGGAAGGGGGTCCTACAATGAGCAGTTCTTC. It codes for CASSVGGLAGRGSYNEQFF.